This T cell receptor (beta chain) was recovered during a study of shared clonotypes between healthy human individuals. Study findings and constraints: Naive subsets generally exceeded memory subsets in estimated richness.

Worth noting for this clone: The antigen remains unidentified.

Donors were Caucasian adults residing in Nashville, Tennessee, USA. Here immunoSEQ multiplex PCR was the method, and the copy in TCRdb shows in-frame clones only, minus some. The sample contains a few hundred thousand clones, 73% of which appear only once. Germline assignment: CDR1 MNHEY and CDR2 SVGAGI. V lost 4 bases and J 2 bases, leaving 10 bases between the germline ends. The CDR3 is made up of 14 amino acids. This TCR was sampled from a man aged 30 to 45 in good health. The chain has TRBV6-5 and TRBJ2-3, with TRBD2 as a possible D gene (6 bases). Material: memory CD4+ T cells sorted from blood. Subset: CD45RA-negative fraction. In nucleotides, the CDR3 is TGTGCCAGCAGTTCCCGGGACTTCACAGATACGCAGTATTTT. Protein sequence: CASSSRDFTDTQYF.